The present TCR beta chain was sequenced within a study of blood T cells in healthy people across ages. Then a second PCR, running roughly 7 to 11 cycles, was carried out with a sample-barcoded 5' primer and a J-beta primer mix. A single record per CDR3 protein comes from TCRdb applying MiXCR to the 5' RACE reads. The sample has roughly 700,000 distinct CDR3 sequences, around 25% seen once. A further study also used this sample, focusing on T cells of mothers and their children.

The origin of this receptor is a boy younger than 18 in good health. Sample: blood.

The CDR3 region has the DNA TGTGCCGTCACAGCGGGAGCGTTGATCACAGATACGCAGTATTTT. It translates to CAVTAGALITDTQYF. The V gene is TRBV10-3, the J gene TRBJ2-3, with TRBD2 matching 8 bases. Germline-derived CDR1 and CDR2 are ENHRY and SYGVKD. V shed 11 bases, J shed 2 bases, and the junction held 12 bases outside the gene matches. This CDR3 has 15 residues.